Below, 15 T cell receptor beta chains from the same sample are listed, as sequenced in a study of T cells after somatic rescue of genetic block. Assay used: immunoSEQ multiplex PCR; TCRdb lists only in-frame clones, some missing. The sample holds approximately 65,000 clones, roughly 90% seen once. The sequenced sample was peripheral blood mononuclear cells (PBMCs). The source is a man aged 35 to 55.

The rearrangement links TRBV13 to TRBJ2-1; 8 bases fit TRBD2. Germline CDR1 and CDR2: PRHDT and FYEKMQ (reference sequence). The CDR3 has 17 amino acids. Losses at the gene ends were 0 bases for V and 3 bases for J; bases not matched to a gene: 7. This CDR3 is CASSLGRPSGYYNEQFF. In DNA, the CDR3 is TGTGCCAGCAGCTTAGGCCGGCCTAGCGGGTACTACAATGAGCAGTTCTTC.

This chain uses TRBV30 with TRBJ1-5, with D unresolved. In germline, CDR1 is GTSNPN, CDR2 SVGIG (reference sequence). CDR3 size: 13 residues. Trimming removed 2 bases at V and 2 bases at J, with 7 bases between. The CDR3 reads CAWSMQGNQPQHF. Written as DNA, the CDR3 is TGTGCCTGGAGTATGCAGGGCAATCAGCCCCAGCATTTT.

The rearrangement links TRBV6-7 to TRBJ1-5; possibly TRBD1 for D (6 bases). TRBV6-7 is classed as an ORF, of uncertain function. Trimming removed 2 bases at V and 7 bases at J, with 24 bases between. This CDR3 comprises 18 residues. The CDR3 region is CASSYTPPTGGLGQPQHF. CDR3 in DNA: TGTGCCAGCAGTTACACACCACCGACGGGGGGCTTAGGCCAGCCCCAGCATTTT.

Here the CDR3 reads CASSRWDRTSSGANVLTF. For the CDR3, the DNA is TGTGCCAGCAGCCGATGGGACAGGACCAGCTCTGGGGCCAACGTCCTGACTTTC. The chain links TRBV7-6 to TRBJ2-6; 8 bases agree with TRBD1. Germline V gene data show CDR1 as SGHVS and CDR2 as FNYEAQ. The CDR3 has 18 residues. Trimming cost V 5 bases and J 0 bases; bases outside gene matches: 9.

J is TRBJ1-5 and V is TRBV10-1, with no clear D. There are 15 residues in the CDR3. Germline CDR1 WNHNN, CDR2 SYGVQD (reference sequence). V lost 2 bases to trimming and J lost 3 bases, with 11 bases between them. In nucleotides, the CDR3 is TGCGCCAGCAGTGAGCCCCCTCGATTCAATCAGCCCCAGCATTTT. Translation gives CASSEPPRFNQPQHF.

The chain uses TRBV7-2 and TRBJ2-7; 12 bases are a match to TRBD2. CDR1 and CDR2 (germline): SGHTA, FQGNSA. This CDR3 has 19 amino acids. The junction had 16 bases not matched to a gene; V was cut back by 1 base and J by 6 bases. CDR3 coding DNA: TGTGCCAGCAGCTTAGATCCCCCGGGACTAGCGGGTGGCTCATCCGAGCAGTACTTC. It codes for CASSLDPPGLAGGSSEQYF.

The chain has TRBV6-5 and TRBJ2-7; no reliable D call. The CDR3 is made up of 15 amino acids. The germline gives CDR1 MNHEY, CDR2 SVGAGI. The germline V and J ends were trimmed by 5 bases and 3 bases, with 17 bases remaining between them. The CDR3 DNA follows: TGTGCCAGCAGTCAGGACCCCGGCCGGGTCTACGAGCAGTACTTC. Its translation: CASSQDPGRVYEQYF.

The chain carries TRBV4-1 and TRBJ2-1; 13 bases align to TRBD2. V dropped 3 bases and J dropped 8; count of bases not matched to a gene: 4. The germline gives CDR1 MGHRA, CDR2 YSYEKL. There are 15 residues in the CDR3. The CDR3 loop is CASSQGGTSGDEQFF. The CDR3 DNA is TGCGCCAGCAGCCAGGGGGGGACTAGCGGGGATGAGCAGTTCTTC.

This rearrangement joins TRBV30 to TRBJ1-6; unclear D gene. In germline, CDR1 is GTSNPN, CDR2 SVGIG (reference sequence). The CDR3 runs 14 residues. Trimming stripped 0 bases from V and 10 bases from J, with 13 bases between. The CDR3 loop reads CAWSVDGVGSPLHF. CDR3 nucleotides: TGTGCCTGGAGTGTAGATGGGGTCGGGTCACCCCTCCACTTT.

This chain uses TRBV6-1 with TRBJ2-3, with D unresolved. Looked up from germline, CDR1 is MNHNS and CDR2 is SASEGT. The V end was cut by 6 bases, the J end by 1 base, with 8 bases between. CDR3 length equals 13 residues. The CDR3 DNA reads as TGTGCCAGCAGGCCCCTCCGCACAGATACGCAGTATTTT. Translation: CASRPLRTDTQYF.

CDR3 coding DNA: TGTGCCAGTAGTGACACAACAGGGTACGAGCAGTACTTC. It specifies CASSDTTGYEQYF. V gene TRBV19 combines with J gene TRBJ2-7; D is possibly TRBD1 (6 bases). V shed 5 bases and J shed 4 bases, with 12 bases lying between them. The CDR3 runs 13 residues. Germline CDR1 reads LNHDA; CDR2 reads SQIVND (reference sequence).

This clone turned up a few times. This chain joins TRBV30 and TRBJ1-2; D call uncertain. The CDR3 runs to 12 residues. Germline CDR1 GTSNPN, CDR2 SVGIG (reference sequence). V dropped 3 bases and J dropped 8 bases, with 13 bases sitting between them. The CDR3 protein is CAWSLTEGGYTF. DNA for the CDR3: TGTGCCTGGAGCCTTACGGAGGGCGGCTACACCTTC.

The chain carries TRBV5-1 and TRBJ2-2, with 9 bases matching TRBD1. The CDR3 sequence is 18 residues long. V gave up 4 bases and J gave up 4 bases; unmatched junction bases: 14. Germline assignment: CDR1 SGHRS and CDR2 YFSETQ. The chain's CDR3 is CASSDRDRDLIGTGELFF. As DNA, the CDR3 is TGCGCCAGCAGCGACCGGGACAGGGACCTAATCGGCACCGGGGAGCTGTTTTTT.

The chain recombines TRBV25-1 with TRBJ1-1; D not certain. This CDR3 contains 16 residues. V lost 4 bases to trimming and J lost 0 bases, with 15 bases between them. Germline V gives CDR1 MGHDK, CDR2 SYGVNS. CDR3 DNA sequence: TGTGCCAGCAGTGGGTTCAGGTCGTCTTTGAACACTGAAGCTTTCTTT. As protein: CASSGFRSSLNTEAFF.

This clone was detected only once. The chain recombines TRBV6-5 with TRBJ1-2, with TRBD1 as a possible D gene (5 bases). The germline V gene encodes CDR1 MNHEY and CDR2 SVGAGI. This CDR3 contains 15 residues. Deletions cut 2 bases from V and 7 bases from J, with 17 bases between. In DNA, the CDR3 is TGTGCCAGCAGTTACGGGTTTGGCAGGGATTTTGGCTACACCTTC. The encoded protein is CASSYGFGRDFGYTF.